Each of the 3 T cell receptor beta chains below was sequenced from the same sample in a study of blood T cell repertoires in COVID-19. Data came from immunoSEQ multiplex PCR; TCRdb stores just in-frame clones and leaves some out. This table has 150,000 or so clones, approximately 93% appearing once. Specimen: peripheral blood. Every receptor here comes from a woman between 55 and 75 years old with COVID-19, enrolled during active disease.

This CDR3 reads CASALGGGSYNEQFF. The CDR3 coding sequence is TGTGCCAGCGCCCTTGGCGGGGGTTCCTACAATGAGCAGTTCTTC. The chain has TRBV9 and TRBJ2-1; 7 positions match TRBD2. CDR1 and CDR2 from the germline V gene are SGDLS and YYNGEE. There are 15 residues in the CDR3. V lost 7 bases, J lost 1 base, and 8 bases stayed unmatched. The variable domain in full, with the rest retrieved from reference TRBV9 and TRBJ2-1, is DSGVTQTPKHLITATGQRVTLRCSPRSGDLSVYWYQQSLDQGLQFLIQYYNGEERAKGNILERFSAQQFPDLHSELNLSSLELGDSALYFCASALGGGSYNEQFFGPGTRLTVL.

The chain has TRBV5-1 and TRBJ1-6; no definite D call. V shed 0 bases and J shed 7 bases, with 11 bases lying between them. The CDR3 has 15 amino acids. CDR1 and CDR2 from the germline V gene are SGHRS and YFSETQ. The chain's CDR3 is CASSLVPGSNSPLHF. The CDR3 region has the DNA TGCGCCAGCAGCTTGGTACCGGGGAGCAATTCACCCCTCCACTTT.

Concerning this clone: The identical CDR3 is also encoded by other nucleotide sequences in the sample. The genes are TRBV12-3 or TRBV12-4 and TRBJ2-7, with D tentatively TRBD1 (6 bases). There are 13 residues in the CDR3. V was clipped by 6 bases and J by 0 bases, with 9 bases between them. The CDR3 is CASSWTDSYEQYF. The CDR3 coding sequence is TGTGCCAGCAGCTGGACAGACTCCTACGAGCAGTACTTC.